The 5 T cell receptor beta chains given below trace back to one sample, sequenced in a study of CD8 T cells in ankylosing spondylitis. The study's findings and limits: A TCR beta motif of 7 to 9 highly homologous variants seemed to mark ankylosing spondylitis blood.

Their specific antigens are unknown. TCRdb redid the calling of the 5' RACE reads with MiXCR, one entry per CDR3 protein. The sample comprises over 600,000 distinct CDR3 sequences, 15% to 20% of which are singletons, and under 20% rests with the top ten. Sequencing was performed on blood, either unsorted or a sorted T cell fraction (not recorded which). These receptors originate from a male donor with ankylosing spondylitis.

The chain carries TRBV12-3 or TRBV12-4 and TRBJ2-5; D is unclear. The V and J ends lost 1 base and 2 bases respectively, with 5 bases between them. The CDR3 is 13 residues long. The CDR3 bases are TGTGCCAGCAGTTTAGACACGCAAGAGACCCAGTACTTC. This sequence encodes CASSLDTQETQYF.

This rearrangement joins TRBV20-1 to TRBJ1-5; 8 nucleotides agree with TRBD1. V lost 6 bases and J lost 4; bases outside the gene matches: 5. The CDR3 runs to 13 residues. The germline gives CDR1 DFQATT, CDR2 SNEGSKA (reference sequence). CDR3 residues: CSAIGQGNQPQHF. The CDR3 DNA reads TGCAGTGCCATCGGACAGGGAAATCAGCCCCAGCATTTT.

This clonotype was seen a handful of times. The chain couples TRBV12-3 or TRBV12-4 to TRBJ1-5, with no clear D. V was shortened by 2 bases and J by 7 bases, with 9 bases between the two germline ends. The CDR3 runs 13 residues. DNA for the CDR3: TGTGCCAGCAGTTTACAGAAATTCCAGCCCCAGCATTTT. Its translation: CASSLQKFQPQHF.

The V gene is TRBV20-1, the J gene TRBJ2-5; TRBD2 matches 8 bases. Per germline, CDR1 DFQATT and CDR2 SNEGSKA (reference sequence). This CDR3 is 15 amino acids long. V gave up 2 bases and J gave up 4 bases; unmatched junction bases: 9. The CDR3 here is CSARQGAGVGETQYF. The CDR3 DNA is TGCAGTGCTAGACAGGGAGCGGGGGTGGGAGAGACCCAGTACTTC.

CDR3 in amino acids: CSVEEAGTNEKLFF. In DNA, the CDR3 is TGCAGCGTTGAGGAGGCCGGCACTAATGAAAAACTGTTTTTT. The genes are TRBV29-1 and TRBJ1-4; no definite D call. Germline CDR1 SQVTM, CDR2 ANQGSEA. The CDR3 sequence is 14 residues long. The V gene lost 3 bases and the J gene lost 2 bases, with 10 bases spanning the gap.